This T cell receptor beta chain was sequenced for a study of control samples from healthy donors and cancer patients. Profiling relied on immunoSEQ multiplex PCR, and the TCRdb table lists in-frame clones only, not all of them. The sample has 40,000 to 50,000 clones, 85% to 95% seen once. CDR1 and CDR2 (germline): SGHRS, YFSETQ. The CDR3 spans 14 residues. V was cut by 0 bases and J by 0 bases, with 6 bases left in between. The chain employs TRBV5-1 and TRBJ1-1; D not resolved. Sequenced sample: PBMCs. The sequence was collected from a woman between 45 and 65 years old with head and neck cancer. The CDR3 region has the DNA TGCGCCAGCAGCTTGGGCCAGATGAACACTGAAGCTTTCTTT. Translated, it gives CASSLGQMNTEAFF.